This is a list of T cell receptor beta chains from one sample in a study of identical twins. A single record per CDR3 protein comes from TCRdb applying MiXCR to the 5' RACE reads. The sample lists about 1.7 million distinct CDR3 sequences, more than 30% occurring once. The sequencing input was cord blood. The receptors originated from a newborn girl in good health. Each CDR3 is given with its conserved first and last residue. The D gene is left open where the match is weak. Some rows have no size entry. The others give once, few or many, or a class for an expanded clone.

abundance	d_gene	v_gene	j_gene	CDR3aa	CDR3nt
few	TRBD1	TRBV20-1	TRBJ1-2	CSANRGLYGYTF	TGCAGTGCTAACAGGGGGCTCTATGGCTACACCTTC
-	TRBD1	TRBV3-1	TRBJ1-1	CASSQGRTGGTEAFF	TGTGCCAGCAGCCAAGGGAGGACAGGGGGCACTGAAGCTTTCTTT
many	-	TRBV7-2	TRBJ1-2	CASSTQGYYGYTF	TGTGCCAGCAGTACCCAAGGGTACTATGGCTACACCTTC
-	TRBD2	TRBV9	TRBJ2-6	CASSVGPSGSSGANVLTF	TGTGCCAGCAGCGTAGGGCCTAGCGGGAGTTCTGGGGCCAACGTCCTGACTTTC
-	-	TRBV7-9	TRBJ1-5	CASSGDGNQPQHF	TGTGCCAGCAGCGGGGACGGAAATCAGCCCCAGCATTTT
few	-	TRBV5-1	TRBJ2-1	CASSLAPGPNEQFF	TGCGCCAGCAGCTTGGCCCCGGGCCCCAATGAGCAGTTCTTC
few	-	TRBV21-1	TRBJ2-7	CASSKGLAGAHYEQYF	TGTGCCAGCAGCAAAGGACTAGCGGGAGCACACTACGAGCAGTACTTC
-	TRBD1	TRBV12-3/TRBV12-4	TRBJ1-2	CASRPSRGPNGYTF	TGTGCCAGCAGGCCCAGCAGGGGGCCGAATGGCTACACCTTC
-	-	TRBV12-3/TRBV12-4	TRBJ2-5	CASSPRGTSQETQYF	TGTGCCAGCAGTCCCCGTGGCACTAGTCAAGAGACCCAGTACTTC
-	TRBD1	TRBV28	TRBJ1-2	CASTSGQGGLLGYTF	TGTGCCAGCACCTCCGGACAGGGAGGGCTTCTGGGCTACACCTTC
-	-	TRBV5-1	TRBJ2-1	CAGSLDISSYNEQFF	TGCGCCGGCAGCTTGGACATTAGCTCCTACAATGAGCAGTTCTTC
-	-	TRBV3-1	TRBJ1-6	CASSLRGGENSPLHF	TGTGCCAGCAGCCTCCGGGGGGGCGAGAATTCACCCCTCCACTTT
few	-	TRBV29-1	TRBJ2-1	CSVEMTALIYNEQFF	TGCAGCGTTGAAATGACCGCCCTCATTTACAATGAGCAGTTCTTC
-	TRBD2	TRBV14	TRBJ2-7	CASSQAGRGEQYF	TGTGCCAGCAGCCAAGCGGGGAGGGGAGAGCAGTACTTC
few	TRBD2	TRBV3-1	TRBJ2-1	CASSHQLLAGFYNEQFF	TGTGCCAGCAGCCATCAATTACTAGCGGGTTTCTACAATGAGCAGTTCTTC
few	-	TRBV20-1	TRBJ1-5	CSFGRLNQPQHF	TGCAGTTTTGGACGGCTCAATCAGCCCCAGCATTTT
-	TRBD2	TRBV11-2	TRBJ2-3	CASSRIRLAGTDTQYF	TGTGCCAGCAGTCGAATACGACTAGCAGGTACAGATACGCAGTATTTT
-	-	TRBV7-2	TRBJ2-3	CASRLRYTQYF	TGTGCCAGCAGGCTACGGTATACGCAGTATTTT
-	-	TRBV15	TRBJ1-5	CATSRGATESYQPQHF	TGTGCCACCAGCAGAGGGGCGACAGAAAGTTATCAGCCCCAGCATTTT
few	-	TRBV29-1	TRBJ2-1	CSVVPSNNEQFF	TGCAGCGTTGTTCCTAGTAACAATGAGCAGTTCTTC
few	TRBD2	TRBV6-2/TRBV6-3	TRBJ2-5	CASSPTSGGPNEQYF	TGTGCCAGCAGCCCCACTAGCGGGGGCCCCAATGAGCAGTACTTC
few	-	TRBV7-9	TRBJ2-7	CASRAGRTYEQYF	TGTGCCAGCAGGGCAGGGCGGACCTACGAGCAGTACTTC
few	TRBD1	TRBV12-3/TRBV12-4	TRBJ1-2	CASSSLTGGHYGYTF	TGTGCCAGCAGTTCTCTGACAGGGGGACACTATGGCTACACCTTC
-	-	TRBV20-1	TRBJ2-1	CSARDQGTPTNEQFF	TGCAGTGCTAGAGATCAAGGGACTCCTACCAATGAGCAGTTCTTC
-	TRBD1	TRBV24-1	TRBJ2-2	CATSDWGQGAGELFF	TGTGCCACCAGTGATTGGGGACAGGGGGCCGGGGAGCTGTTTTTT
many	-	TRBV28	TRBJ1-2	CASSPELQGNLDYGYTF	TGTGCCAGCAGCCCCGAACTCCAAGGAAACCTTGACTATGGCTACACCTTC